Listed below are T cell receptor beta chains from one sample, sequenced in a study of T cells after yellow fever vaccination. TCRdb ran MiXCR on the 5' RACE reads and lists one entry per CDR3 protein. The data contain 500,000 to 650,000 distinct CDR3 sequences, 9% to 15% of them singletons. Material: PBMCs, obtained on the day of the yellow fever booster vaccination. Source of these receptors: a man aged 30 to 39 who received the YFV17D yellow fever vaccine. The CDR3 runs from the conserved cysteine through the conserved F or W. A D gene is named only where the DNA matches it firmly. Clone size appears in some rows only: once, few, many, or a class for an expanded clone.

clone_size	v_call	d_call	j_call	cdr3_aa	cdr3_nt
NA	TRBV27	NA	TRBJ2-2	CASNIRGLTGELFF	TGTGCCAGCAACATACGCGGGCTGACCGGGGAGCTGTTTTTT
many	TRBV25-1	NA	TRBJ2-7	CASGEIYEQYF	TGTGCCAGCGGTGAAATATACGAGCAGTACTTC
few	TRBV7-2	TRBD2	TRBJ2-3	CASSLTREADTQYF	TGTGCCAGCAGCTTAACCCGGGAGGCAGATACGCAGTATTTT
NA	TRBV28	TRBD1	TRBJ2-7	CASSSSTGAEYF	TGTGCCAGCAGTTCCTCTACAGGGGCTGAGTACTTC
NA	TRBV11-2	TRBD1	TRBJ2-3	CASSRRGTGGQDTQYF	TGTGCCAGCAGCCGGAGGGGGACAGGGGGTCAAGATACGCAGTATTTT
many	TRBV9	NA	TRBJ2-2	CASRTGWDGTGELFF	TGTGCCAGCAGGACTGGTTGGGACGGCACCGGGGAGCTGTTTTTT
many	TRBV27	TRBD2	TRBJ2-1	CASSASGTYNEQFF	TGTGCCAGCAGCGCTAGCGGAACCTACAATGAGCAGTTCTTC
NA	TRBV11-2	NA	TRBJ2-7	CASSPQRGGYEQYF	TGTGCCAGCAGCCCCCAACGAGGGGGCTACGAGCAGTACTTC
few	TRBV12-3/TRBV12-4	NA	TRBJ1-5	CASSLLFNQPQHF	TGTGCCAGCAGTTTGCTGTTCAATCAGCCCCAGCATTTT
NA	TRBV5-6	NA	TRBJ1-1	CASSFFRQVHEAFF	TGTGCCAGCAGCTTCTTCCGACAGGTCCATGAAGCTTTCTTT
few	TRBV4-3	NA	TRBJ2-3	CASSQASASTDTQYF	TGCGCCAGCAGCCAAGCGAGCGCTAGCACAGATACGCAGTATTTT
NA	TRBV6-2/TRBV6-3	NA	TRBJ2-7	CASNPGKGGEKTSFYEQYF	TGTGCCAGCAACCCGGGGAAAGGCGGAGAAAAGACAAGTTTCTACGAGCAGTACTTC
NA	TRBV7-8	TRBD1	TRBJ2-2	CASSHRVVGGIGELFF	TGTGCCAGCAGCCATCGCGTTGTAGGGGGCATCGGGGAGCTGTTTTTT
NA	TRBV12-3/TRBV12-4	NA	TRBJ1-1	CASTAVRNTEAFF	TGTGCCAGCACCGCTGTTAGGAACACTGAAGCTTTCTTT
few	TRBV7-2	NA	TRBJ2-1	CASSFLGSNEQFF	TGTGCCAGCAGCTTCTTGGGGTCCAATGAGCAGTTCTTC
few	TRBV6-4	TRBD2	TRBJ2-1	CASSVAGDTGEQFF	TGTGCCAGCAGTGTAGCGGGAGATACTGGGGAGCAGTTCTTC
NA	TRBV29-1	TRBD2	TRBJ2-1	CSVGLAGPYNEQFF	TGCAGCGTTGGTCTAGCGGGACCCTACAATGAGCAGTTCTTC
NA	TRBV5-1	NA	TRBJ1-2	CASSLRMELSNISYTF	TGCGCCAGCAGCTTACGAATGGAACTGTCAAATATTAGCTACACCTTC
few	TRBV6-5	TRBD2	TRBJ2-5	CASSYSVLTSGVETQYF	TGTGCCAGCAGTTACTCGGTTCTGACTAGCGGGGTGGAGACCCAGTACTTC
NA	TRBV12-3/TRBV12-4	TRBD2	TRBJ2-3	CASSLQTSPTDTQYF	TGTGCCAGCAGTTTACAGACTAGCCCCACAGATACGCAGTATTTT
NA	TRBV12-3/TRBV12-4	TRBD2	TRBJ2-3	CSSSFTSGSSDTQYF	TGTTCCAGCAGTTTTACTAGCGGGAGCTCAGATACGCAGTATTTT
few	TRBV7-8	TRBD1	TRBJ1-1	CASSLDTGGSDTEAFF	TGTGCCAGCAGCTTAGATACAGGGGGCTCGGACACTGAAGCTTTCTTT
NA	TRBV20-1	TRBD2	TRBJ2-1	CSAKGLAGGGYNEQFF	TGCAGTGCTAAGGGACTAGCGGGAGGAGGCTACAATGAGCAGTTCTTC
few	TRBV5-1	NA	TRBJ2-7	CASSLAQGLTYEQYF	TGCGCCAGCAGCTTGGCCCAGGGTCTAACCTACGAGCAGTACTTC
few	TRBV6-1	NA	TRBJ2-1	CASSERSRGNEQFF	TGTGCCAGCAGTGAACGGTCGCGAGGGAATGAGCAGTTCTTC
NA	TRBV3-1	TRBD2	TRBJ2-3	CASSQSIAGGDTQYF	TGTGCCAGCAGCCAATCGATAGCGGGAGGGGATACGCAGTATTTT
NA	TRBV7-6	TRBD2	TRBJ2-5	CASSPNGRASQETQYF	TGTGCCAGCAGCCCAAACGGGAGGGCCAGCCAAGAGACCCAGTACTTC
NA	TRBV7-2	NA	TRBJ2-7	CASTGGLGYEQYF	TGTGCCAGCACCGGGGGACTCGGCTACGAGCAGTACTTC
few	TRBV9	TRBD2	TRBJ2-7	CASTKGTSGTYEQYF	TGTGCCAGCACCAAAGGGACTAGCGGTACCTACGAGCAGTACTTC
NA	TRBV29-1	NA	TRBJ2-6	CSVALGSSGANVLTF	TGCAGCGTTGCTCTGGGCAGCTCTGGGGCCAACGTCCTGACTTTC
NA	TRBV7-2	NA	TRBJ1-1	CASSSGGDGTEAFF	TGTGCCAGCAGCTCGGGGGGCGATGGCACTGAAGCTTTCTTT
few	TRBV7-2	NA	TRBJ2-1	CASSFLLTGRNEQFF	TGTGCCAGCAGCTTTCTCCTTACCGGACGCAATGAGCAGTTCTTC
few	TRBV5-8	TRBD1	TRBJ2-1	CASSLLQGASSPEFF	TGTGCCAGCAGCTTGTTACAGGGGGCGAGCTCCCCGGAGTTCTTC
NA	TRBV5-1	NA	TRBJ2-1	CASSLNSGYSYNEQFF	TGCGCCAGCAGCTTAAATAGCGGTTACTCCTACAATGAGCAGTTCTTC
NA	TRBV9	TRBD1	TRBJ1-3	CASSWGQGPSGNTIYF	TGTGCCAGCAGCTGGGGACAGGGGCCGAGTGGAAACACCATATATTTT
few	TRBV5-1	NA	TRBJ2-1	CASSLSVGATYNEQFF	TGCGCCAGCAGCTTGTCTGTCGGAGCCACCTACAATGAGCAGTTCTTC
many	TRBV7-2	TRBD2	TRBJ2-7	CASSPGLAVNYEQYF	TGTGCCAGCAGCCCGGGACTAGCGGTAAATTACGAGCAGTACTTC
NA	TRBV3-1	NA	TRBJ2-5	CASSPSGFPGSIVETQYF	TGTGCCAGCAGCCCATCCGGGTTTCCAGGGAGCATCGTGGAGACCCAGTACTTC
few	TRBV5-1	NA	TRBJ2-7	CASSFSEGTAYEQYF	TGCGCCAGCAGCTTCTCCGAGGGAACGGCCTACGAGCAGTACTTC
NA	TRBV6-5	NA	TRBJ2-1	CASSSIRLNEQFF	TGTGCCAGCAGTTCCATAAGGCTCAATGAGCAGTTCTTC
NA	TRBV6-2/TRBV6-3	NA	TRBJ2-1	CASSLVRHEQFF	TGTGCCAGCAGTTTGGTTCGGCATGAGCAGTTCTTC
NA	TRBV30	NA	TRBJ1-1	CAWRARTTGMNTEAFF	TGTGCCTGGAGGGCGCGGACTACAGGGATGAACACTGAAGCTTTCTTT
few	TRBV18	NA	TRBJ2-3	CASSPEVADTQYF	TGTGCCAGCTCACCCGAGGTAGCAGATACGCAGTATTTT
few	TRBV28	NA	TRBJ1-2	CASSFYDGYTF	TGTGCCAGCAGTTTCTACGATGGCTACACCTTC
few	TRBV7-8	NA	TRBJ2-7	CASSPHRAHEQYF	TGTGCCAGCAGCCCGCATCGGGCCCACGAGCAGTACTTC
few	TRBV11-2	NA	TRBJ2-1	CASSLLGAAARSYNEQFF	TGTGCCAGCAGCCTTCTGGGAGCGGCAGCGCGTTCCTACAATGAGCAGTTCTTC
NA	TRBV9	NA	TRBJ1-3	CASSAGPLDVAGLTIYF	TGTGCCAGCAGCGCCGGCCCACTGGACGTAGCGGGGCTCACCATATATTTT
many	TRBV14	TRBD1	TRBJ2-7	CASSQGGTENTYEQYF	TGTGCCAGCAGCCAAGGTGGGACAGAGAACACCTACGAGCAGTACTTC
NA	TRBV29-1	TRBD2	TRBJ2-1	CSVDSGPSGSYNEQFF	TGCAGCGTTGACTCGGGACCTAGCGGGAGCTACAATGAGCAGTTCTTC
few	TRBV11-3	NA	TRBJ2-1	CASSLRSSSYNEQFF	TGTGCCAGCAGCTTAAGGTCGAGCTCCTACAATGAGCAGTTCTTC
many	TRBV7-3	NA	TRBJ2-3	CASSSSYREHTQYF	TGTGCCAGCAGCTCTTCCTACAGAGAGCATACGCAGTATTTT
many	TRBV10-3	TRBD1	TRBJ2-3	CAISGDRNTDTQYF	TGTGCCATCAGTGGGGACAGGAACACAGATACGCAGTATTTT
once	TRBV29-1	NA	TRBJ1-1	CSYLGVNTEAFF	TGCAGTTACCTAGGAGTGAACACTGAAGCTTTCTTT
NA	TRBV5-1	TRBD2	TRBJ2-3	CASSTKEAGATDTQYF	TGCGCCAGCAGCACTAAAGAAGCGGGGGCCACAGATACGCAGTATTTT
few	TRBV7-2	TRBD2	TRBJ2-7	CASSLASGGYEQYF	TGTGCCAGCAGCTTAGCCAGCGGGGGATACGAGCAGTACTTC
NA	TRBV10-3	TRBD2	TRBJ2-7	CAIRIAGGYEQYF	TGTGCCATCAGGATAGCGGGAGGCTACGAGCAGTACTTC
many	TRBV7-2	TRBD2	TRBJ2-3	CASSSMSGRATDTQYF	TGTGCCAGCAGCTCGATGAGCGGGAGGGCCACAGATACGCAGTATTTT
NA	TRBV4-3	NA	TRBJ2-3	CASSQTLGGGDTQYF	TGCGCCAGCAGCCAAACCCTAGGGGGTGGGGATACGCAGTATTTT
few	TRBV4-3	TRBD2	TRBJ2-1	CASSQGPASGSREQFF	TGCGCCAGCAGCCAAGGCCCAGCGAGCGGGAGTAGGGAGCAGTTCTTC